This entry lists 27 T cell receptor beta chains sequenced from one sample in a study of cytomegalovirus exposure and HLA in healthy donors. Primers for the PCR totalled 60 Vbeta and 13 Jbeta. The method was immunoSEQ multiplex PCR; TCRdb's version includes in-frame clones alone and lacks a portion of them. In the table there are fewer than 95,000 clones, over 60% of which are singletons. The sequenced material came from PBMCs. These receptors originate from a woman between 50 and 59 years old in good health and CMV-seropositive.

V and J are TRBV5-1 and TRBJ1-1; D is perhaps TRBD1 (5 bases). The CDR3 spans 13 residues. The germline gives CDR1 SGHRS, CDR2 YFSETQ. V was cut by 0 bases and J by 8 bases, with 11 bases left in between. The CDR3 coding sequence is TGCGCCAGCAGCTTGGTACCCGGGGGAGAAGCTTTCTTT. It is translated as CASSLVPGGEAFF.

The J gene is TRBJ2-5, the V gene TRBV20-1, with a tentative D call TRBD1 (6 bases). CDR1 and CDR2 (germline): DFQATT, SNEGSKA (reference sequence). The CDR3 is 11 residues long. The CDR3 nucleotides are TGCAGCGATGGGGGCGGAGAGACCCAGTACTTC. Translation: CSDGGGETQYF.

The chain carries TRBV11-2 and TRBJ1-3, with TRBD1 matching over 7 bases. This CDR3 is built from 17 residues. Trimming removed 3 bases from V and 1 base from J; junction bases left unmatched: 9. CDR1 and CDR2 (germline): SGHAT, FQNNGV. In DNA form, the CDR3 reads TGTGCCAGCAGCTTCCCCCCAGGGGGGTCATCTGGAAACACCATATATTTT. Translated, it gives CASSFPPGGSSGNTIYF.

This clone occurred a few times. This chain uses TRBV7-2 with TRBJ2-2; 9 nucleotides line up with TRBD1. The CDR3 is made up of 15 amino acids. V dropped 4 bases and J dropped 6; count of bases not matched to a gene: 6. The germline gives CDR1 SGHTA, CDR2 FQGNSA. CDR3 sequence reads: CASSSGTGRAGELFF. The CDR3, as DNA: TGTGCCAGCAGCTCCGGGACAGGGAGGGCCGGGGAGCTGTTTTTT.

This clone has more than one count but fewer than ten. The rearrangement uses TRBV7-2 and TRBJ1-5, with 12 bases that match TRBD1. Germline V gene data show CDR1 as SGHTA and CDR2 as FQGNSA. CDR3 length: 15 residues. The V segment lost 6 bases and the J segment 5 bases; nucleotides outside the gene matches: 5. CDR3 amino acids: CASRVGTGGDQPQHF. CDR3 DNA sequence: TGTGCCAGCAGGGTCGGGACAGGGGGCGATCAGCCCCAGCATTTT.

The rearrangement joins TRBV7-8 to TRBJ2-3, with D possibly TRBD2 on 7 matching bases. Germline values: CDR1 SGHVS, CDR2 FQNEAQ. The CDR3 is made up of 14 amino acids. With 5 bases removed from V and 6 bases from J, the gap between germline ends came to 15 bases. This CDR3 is CASSPRGGVDTQYF. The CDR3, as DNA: TGTGCCAGCAGCCCGAGGGGGGGTGTGGATACGCAGTATTTT.

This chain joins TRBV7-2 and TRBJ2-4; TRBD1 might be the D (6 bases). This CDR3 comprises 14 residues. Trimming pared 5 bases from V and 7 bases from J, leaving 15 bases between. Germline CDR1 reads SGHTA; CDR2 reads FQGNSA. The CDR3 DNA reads TGTGCCAGCAGCCCCTCAGGGGTCGTGAACATTCAGTACTTC. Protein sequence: CASSPSGVVNIQYF.

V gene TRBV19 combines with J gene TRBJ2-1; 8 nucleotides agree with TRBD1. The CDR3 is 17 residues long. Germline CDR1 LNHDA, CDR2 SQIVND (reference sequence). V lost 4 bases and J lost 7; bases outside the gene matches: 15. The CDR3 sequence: CASSNTRTGIDLNEQFF. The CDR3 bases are TGTGCCAGTAGTAATACCCGGACAGGGATTGACCTAAATGAGCAGTTCTTC.

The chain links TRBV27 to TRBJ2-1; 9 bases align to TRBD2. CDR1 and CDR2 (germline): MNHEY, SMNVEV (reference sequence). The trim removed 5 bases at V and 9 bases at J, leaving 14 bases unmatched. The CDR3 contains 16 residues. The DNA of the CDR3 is TGTGCCAGCAGTCCACGAGGCGGGGGGGCGATGATTGAGCAGTTCTTC. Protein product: CASSPRGGGAMIEQFF.

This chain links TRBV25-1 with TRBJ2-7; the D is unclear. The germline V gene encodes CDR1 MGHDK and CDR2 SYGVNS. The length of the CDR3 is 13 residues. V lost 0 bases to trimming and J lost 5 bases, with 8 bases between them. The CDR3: CASSEYRVDEQYF. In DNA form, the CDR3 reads TGTGCCAGCAGTGAATATCGGGTAGACGAGCAGTACTTC.

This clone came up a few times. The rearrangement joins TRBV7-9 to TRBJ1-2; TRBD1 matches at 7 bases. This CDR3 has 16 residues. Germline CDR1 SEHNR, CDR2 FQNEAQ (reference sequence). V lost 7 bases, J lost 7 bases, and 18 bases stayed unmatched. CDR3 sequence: CASNLVRGTEGFGYTF. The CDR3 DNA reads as TGTGCCAGCAACCTGGTACGCGGGACAGAGGGTTTTGGCTACACCTTC.

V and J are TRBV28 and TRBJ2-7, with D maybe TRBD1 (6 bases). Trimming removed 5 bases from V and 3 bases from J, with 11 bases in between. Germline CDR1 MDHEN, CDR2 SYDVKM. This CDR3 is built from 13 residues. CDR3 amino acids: CASSLRTVYEQYF. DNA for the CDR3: TGTGCCAGCAGTCTCCGGACAGTCTACGAGCAGTACTTC.

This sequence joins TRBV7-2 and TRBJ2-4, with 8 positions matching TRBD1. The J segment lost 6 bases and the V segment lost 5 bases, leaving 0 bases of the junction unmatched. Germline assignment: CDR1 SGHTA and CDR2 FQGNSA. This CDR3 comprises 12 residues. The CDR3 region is CASSDRGNIQYF. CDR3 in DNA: TGTGCCAGCAGCGACAGGGGAAACATTCAGTACTTC.

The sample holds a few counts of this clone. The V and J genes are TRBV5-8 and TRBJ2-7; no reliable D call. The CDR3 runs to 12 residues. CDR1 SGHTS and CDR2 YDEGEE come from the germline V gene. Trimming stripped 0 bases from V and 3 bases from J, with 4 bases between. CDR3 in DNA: TGTGCCAGCAGCTTGGATCTCTACGAGCAGTACTTC. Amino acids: CASSLDLYEQYF.

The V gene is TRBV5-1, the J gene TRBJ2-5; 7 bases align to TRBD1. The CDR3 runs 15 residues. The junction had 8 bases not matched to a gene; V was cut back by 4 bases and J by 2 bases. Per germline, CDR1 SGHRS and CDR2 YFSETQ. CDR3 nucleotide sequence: TGCGCCAGCAGCCTGGGACAGTCTTCTCAAGAGACCCAGTACTTC. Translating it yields CASSLGQSSQETQYF.

The CDR3 DNA is TGTGCCAGCAGGGATTATAGCGGGGGACAAGAGACCCAGTACTTC. Translated, it gives CASRDYSGGQETQYF. The rearrangement links TRBV28 to TRBJ2-5; TRBD2 agrees at 9 bases. Losses at the gene ends were 6 bases for V and 2 bases for J; bases not matched to a gene: 7. CDR1 is MDHEN and CDR2 is SYDVKM in the germline V gene. CDR3 length equals 15 residues.

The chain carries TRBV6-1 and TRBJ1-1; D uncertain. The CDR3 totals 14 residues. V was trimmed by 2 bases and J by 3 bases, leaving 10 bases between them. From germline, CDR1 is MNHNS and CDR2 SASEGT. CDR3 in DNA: TGTGCCAGCAGTGAACCAGGAAGGCACACTGAAGCTTTCTTT. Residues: CASSEPGRHTEAFF.

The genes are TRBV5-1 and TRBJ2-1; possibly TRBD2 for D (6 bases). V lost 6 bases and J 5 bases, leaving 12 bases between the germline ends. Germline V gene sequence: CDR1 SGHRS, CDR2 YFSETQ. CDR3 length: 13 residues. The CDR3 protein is CASKPGDNNEQFF. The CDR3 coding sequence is TGCGCCAGCAAGCCGGGGGATAACAATGAGCAGTTCTTC.

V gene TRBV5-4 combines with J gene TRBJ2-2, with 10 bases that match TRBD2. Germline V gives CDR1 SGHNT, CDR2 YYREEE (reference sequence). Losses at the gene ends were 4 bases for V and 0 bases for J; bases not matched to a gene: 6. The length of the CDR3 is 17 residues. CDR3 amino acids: CASSSTSGASNTGELFF. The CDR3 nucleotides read TGTGCCAGCAGCAGCACTAGCGGGGCTTCGAACACCGGGGAGCTGTTTTTT.

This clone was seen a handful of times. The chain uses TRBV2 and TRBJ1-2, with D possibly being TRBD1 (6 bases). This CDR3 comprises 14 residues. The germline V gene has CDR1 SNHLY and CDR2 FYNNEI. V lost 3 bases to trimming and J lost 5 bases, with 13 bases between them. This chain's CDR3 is CASSEGGLGYGYTF. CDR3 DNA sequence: TGTGCCAGCAGTGAGGGGGGGCTTGGGTATGGCTACACCTTC. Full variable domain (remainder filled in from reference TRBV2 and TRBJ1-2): EPEVTQTPSHQVTQMGQEVILRCVPISNHLYFYWYRQILGQKVEFLVSFYNNEISEKSEIFDDQFSVERPDGSNFTLKIRSTKLEDSAMYFCASSEGGLGYGYTFGSGTRLTVV.

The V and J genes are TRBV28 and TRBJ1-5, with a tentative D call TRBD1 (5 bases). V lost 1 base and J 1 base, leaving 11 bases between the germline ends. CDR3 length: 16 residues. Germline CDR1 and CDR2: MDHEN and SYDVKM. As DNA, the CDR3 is TGTGCCAGCAGTTTATATGGGGGGTTGAGCAATCAGCCCCAGCATTTT. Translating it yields CASSLYGGLSNQPQHF.

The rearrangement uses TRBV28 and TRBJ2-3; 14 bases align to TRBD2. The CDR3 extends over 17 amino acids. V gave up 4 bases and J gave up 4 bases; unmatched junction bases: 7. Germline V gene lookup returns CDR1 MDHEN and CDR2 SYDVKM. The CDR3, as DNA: TGTGCCAGCAGTTCTCCCGGGACTAGCGGGGGAGCAGATACGCAGTATTTT. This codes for CASSSPGTSGGADTQYF.

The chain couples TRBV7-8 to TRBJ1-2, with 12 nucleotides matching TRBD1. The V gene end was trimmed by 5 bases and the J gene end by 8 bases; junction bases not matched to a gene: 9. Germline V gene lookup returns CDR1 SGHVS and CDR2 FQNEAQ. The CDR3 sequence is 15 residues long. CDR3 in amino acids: CASSTYRDRGQGYTF. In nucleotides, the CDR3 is TGTGCCAGCAGCACCTACCGGGACAGGGGGCAGGGCTACACCTTC.

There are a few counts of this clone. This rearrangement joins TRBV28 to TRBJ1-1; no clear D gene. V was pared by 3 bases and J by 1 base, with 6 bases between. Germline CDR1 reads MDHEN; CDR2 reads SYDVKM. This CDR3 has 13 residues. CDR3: CASSLGKNTEAFF. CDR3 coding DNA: TGTGCCAGCAGTTTGGGCAAGAACACTGAAGCTTTCTTT.

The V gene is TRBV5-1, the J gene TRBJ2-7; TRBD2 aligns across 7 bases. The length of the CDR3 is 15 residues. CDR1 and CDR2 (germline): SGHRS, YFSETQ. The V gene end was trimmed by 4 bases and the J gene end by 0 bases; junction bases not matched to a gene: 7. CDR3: CASSPAGTISYEQYF. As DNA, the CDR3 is TGCGCCAGCAGCCCAGCCGGGACTATCTCCTACGAGCAGTACTTC.

The CDR3 loop is CSVERTGLTFF. CDR3 DNA: TGCAGCGTTGAGAGGACAGGGTTGACTTTCTTT. The V and J genes are TRBV29-1 and TRBJ1-1; 8 bases fit TRBD1. The V segment lost 3 bases and the J segment 12 bases; nucleotides outside the gene matches: 6. CDR3 size: 11 residues. CDR1 SQVTM and CDR2 ANQGSEA come from the germline V gene.

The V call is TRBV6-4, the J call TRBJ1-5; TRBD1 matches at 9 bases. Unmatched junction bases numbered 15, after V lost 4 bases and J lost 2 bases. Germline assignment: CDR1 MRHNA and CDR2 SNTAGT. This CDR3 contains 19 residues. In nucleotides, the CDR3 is TGTGCCAGCAGTGTCTTCCTCCCGGGACAGGGACGAGGCAATCAGCCCCAGCATTTT. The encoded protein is CASSVFLPGQGRGNQPQHF.